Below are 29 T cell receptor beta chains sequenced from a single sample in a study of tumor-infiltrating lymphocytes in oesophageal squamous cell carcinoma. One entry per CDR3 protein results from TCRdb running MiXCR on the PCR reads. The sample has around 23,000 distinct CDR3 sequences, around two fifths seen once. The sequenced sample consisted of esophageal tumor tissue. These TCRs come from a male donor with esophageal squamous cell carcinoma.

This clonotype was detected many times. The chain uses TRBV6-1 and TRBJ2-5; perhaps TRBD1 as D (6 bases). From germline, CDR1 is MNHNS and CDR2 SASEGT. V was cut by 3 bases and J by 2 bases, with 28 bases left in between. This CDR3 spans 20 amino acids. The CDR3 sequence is CASSDSYPGVWGRNQETQYF. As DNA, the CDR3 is TGTGCCAGCAGTGACTCATATCCCGGAGTCTGGGGGCGGAATCAAGAGACCCAGTACTTC.

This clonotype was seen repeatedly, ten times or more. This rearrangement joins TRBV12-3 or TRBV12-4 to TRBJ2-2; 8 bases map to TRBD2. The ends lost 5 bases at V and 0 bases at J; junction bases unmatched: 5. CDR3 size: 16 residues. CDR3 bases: TGTGCCAGCAGTGGCTTAGCGGGACCGAACACCGGGGAGCTGTTTTTT. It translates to CASSGLAGPNTGELFF.

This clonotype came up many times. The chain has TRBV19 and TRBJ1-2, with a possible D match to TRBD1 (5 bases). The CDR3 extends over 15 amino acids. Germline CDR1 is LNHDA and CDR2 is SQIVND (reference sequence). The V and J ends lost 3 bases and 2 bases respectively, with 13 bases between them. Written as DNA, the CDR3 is TGTGCCAGTAGTATCGGTCAGGGATCAAACTATGGCTACACCTTC. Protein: CASSIGQGSNYGYTF. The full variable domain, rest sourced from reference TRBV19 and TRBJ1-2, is DGGITQSPKYLFRKEGQNVTLSCEQNLNHDAMYWYRQDPGQGLRLIYYSQIVNDFQKGDIAEGYSVSREKKESFPLTVTSAQKNPTAFYLCASSIGQGSNYGYTFGSGTRLTVV.

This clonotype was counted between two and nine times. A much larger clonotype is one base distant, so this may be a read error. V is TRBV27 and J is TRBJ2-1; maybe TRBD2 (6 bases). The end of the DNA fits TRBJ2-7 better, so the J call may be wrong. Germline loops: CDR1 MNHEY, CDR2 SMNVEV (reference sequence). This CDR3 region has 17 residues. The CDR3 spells CASSPPAGGRPYNEQYF. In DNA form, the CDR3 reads TGTGCCAGCAGTCCCCCCGCTGGAGGGAGACCCTACAATGAGCAGTACTTC.

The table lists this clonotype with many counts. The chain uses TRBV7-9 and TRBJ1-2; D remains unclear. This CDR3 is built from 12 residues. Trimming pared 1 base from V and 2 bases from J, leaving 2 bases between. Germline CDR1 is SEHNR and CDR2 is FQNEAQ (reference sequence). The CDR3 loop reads CASSLENYGYTF. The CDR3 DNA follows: TGTGCCAGCAGCTTAGAAAACTATGGCTACACCTTC.

The CDR3: CASSRGKGETQYF. In nucleotides, the CDR3 is TGTGCCAGCAGTAGGGGGAAGGGAGAGACCCAGTACTTC. V and J are TRBV7-3 and TRBJ2-3; maybe TRBD1 (6 bases). The J call may be mistaken, given a closer DNA end match to TRBJ2-5. Germline CDR1 SGHTA, CDR2 FQGTGA. The CDR3 spans 13 residues.

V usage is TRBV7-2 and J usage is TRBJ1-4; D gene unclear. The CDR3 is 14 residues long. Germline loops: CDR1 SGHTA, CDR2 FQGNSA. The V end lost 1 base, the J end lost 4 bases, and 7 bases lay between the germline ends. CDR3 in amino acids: CASSLEYSNEKLFF. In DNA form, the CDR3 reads TGTGCCAGCAGCTTAGAATACAGTAATGAAAAACTGTTTTTT.

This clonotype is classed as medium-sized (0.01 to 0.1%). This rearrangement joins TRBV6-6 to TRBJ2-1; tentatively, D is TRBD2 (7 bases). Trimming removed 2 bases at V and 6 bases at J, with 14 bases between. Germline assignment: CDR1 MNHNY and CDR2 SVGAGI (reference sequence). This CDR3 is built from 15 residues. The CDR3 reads CASSYVGGRANEQFF. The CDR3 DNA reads TGTGCCAGCAGTTACGTCGGGGGGCGAGCCAATGAGCAGTTCTTC.

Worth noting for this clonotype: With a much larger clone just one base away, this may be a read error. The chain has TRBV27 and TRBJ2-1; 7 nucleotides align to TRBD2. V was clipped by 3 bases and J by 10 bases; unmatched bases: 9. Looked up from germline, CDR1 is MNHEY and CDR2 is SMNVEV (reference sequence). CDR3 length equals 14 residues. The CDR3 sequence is CASSFRDYSYEQFF. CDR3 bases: TGTGCCAGCAGTTTCCGGGACTACTCCTACGAGCAGTTCTTC.

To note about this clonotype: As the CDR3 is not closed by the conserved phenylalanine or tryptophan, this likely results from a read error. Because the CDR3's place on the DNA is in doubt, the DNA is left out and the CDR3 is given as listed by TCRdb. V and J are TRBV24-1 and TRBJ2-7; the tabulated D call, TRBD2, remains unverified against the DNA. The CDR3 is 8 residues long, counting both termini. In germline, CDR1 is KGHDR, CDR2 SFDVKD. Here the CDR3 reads CATNTGTS.

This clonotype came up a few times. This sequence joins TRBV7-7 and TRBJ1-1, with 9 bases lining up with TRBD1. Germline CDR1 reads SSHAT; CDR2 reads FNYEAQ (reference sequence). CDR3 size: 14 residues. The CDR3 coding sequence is TGTGCTGTACAGGGGGCAGCGAAGGACACTGAAGCTTTCTTT. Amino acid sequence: CAVQGAAKDTEAFF.

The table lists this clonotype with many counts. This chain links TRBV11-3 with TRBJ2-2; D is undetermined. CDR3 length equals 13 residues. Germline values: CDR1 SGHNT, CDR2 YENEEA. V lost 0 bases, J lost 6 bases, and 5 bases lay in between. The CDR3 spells CASSLDGPGELFF. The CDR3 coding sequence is TGTGCCAGCAGCTTAGATGGGCCCGGGGAGCTGTTTTTT.

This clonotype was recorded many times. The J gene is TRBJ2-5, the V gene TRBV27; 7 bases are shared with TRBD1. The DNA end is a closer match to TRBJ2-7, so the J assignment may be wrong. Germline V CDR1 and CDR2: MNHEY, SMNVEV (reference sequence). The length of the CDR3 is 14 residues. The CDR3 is CASSFSTGIYEQYF. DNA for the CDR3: TGTGCCAGCAGTTTCTCGACAGGGATCTACGAGCAGTACTTC.

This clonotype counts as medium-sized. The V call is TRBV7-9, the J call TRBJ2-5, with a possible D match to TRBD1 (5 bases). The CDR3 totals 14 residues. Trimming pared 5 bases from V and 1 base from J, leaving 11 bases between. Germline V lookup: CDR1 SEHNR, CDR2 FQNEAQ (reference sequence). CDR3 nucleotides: TGTGCCAGCAGCGAGGCAGGGCTCCAAGAGACCCAGTACTTC. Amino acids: CASSEAGLQETQYF. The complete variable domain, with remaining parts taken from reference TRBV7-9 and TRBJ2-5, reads DTGVSQNPRHKITKRGQNVTFRCDPISEHNRLYWYRQTLGQGPEFLTYFQNEAQLEKSRLLSDRFSAERPKGSFSTLEIQRTEQGDSAMYLCASSEAGLQETQYFGPGTRLLVL.

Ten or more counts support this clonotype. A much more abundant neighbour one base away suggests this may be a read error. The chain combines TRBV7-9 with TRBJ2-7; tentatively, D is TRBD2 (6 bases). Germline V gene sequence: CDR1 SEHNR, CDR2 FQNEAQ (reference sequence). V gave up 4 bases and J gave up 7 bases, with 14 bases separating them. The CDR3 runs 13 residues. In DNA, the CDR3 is TGTGCCAGCAGCTGGGACTCCAACAATGAGCAGTACTTC. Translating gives CASSWDSNNEQYF.

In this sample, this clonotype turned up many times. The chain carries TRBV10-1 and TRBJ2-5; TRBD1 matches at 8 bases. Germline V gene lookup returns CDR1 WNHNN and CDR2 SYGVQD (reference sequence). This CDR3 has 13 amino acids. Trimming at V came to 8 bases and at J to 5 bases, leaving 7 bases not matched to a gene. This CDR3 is CASETGARETQYF. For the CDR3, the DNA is TGCGCCAGCGAGACAGGGGCCCGGGAGACCCAGTACTTC.

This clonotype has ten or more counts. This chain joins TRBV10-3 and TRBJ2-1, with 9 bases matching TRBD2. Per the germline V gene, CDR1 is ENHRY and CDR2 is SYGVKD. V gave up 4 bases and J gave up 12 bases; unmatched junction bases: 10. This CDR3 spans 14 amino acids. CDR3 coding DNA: TGTGCCATCAGTGTTAGCGGGAGCTTTACGGGGCAGTTCTTC. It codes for CAISVSGSFTGQFF.

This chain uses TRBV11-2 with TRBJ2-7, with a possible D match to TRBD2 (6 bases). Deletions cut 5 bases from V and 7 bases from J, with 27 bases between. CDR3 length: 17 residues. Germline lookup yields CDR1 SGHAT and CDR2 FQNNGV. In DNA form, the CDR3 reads TGTGCCAGCAGCCCGGGCGGGGCGGGGTCCTCCTACAATGAGCAGTACTTC. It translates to CASSPGGAGSSYNEQYF.

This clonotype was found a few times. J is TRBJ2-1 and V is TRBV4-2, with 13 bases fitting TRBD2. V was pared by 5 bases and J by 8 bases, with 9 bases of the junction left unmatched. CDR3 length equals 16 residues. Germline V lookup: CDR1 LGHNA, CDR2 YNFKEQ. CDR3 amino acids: CASSYRTSGSGDEQFF. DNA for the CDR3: TGTGCCAGCAGCTACAGGACTAGCGGGAGTGGCGATGAGCAGTTCTTC.

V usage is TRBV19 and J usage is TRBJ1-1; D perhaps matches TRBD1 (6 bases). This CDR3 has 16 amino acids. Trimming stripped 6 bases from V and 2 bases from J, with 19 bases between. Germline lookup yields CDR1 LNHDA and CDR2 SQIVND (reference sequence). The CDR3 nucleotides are TGTGCCAGTAGCAGCCACGGACGGGGGCGTAACACTGAAGCTTTCTTT. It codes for CASSSHGRGRNTEAFF.

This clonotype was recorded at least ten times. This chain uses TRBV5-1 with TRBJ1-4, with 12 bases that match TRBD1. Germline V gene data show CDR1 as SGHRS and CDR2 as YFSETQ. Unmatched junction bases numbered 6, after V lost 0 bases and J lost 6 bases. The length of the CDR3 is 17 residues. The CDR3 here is CASSLAGTGGADEKLFF. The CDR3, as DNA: TGCGCCAGCAGCTTGGCCGGGACAGGGGGCGCGGATGAAAAACTGTTTTTT.

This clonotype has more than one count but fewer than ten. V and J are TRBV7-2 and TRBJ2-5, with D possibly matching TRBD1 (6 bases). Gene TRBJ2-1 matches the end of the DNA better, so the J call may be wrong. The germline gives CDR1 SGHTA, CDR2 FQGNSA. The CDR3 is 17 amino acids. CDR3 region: CASSPKLGSGAYNEQFF. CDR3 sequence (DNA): TGTGCCAGCAGCCCCAAGTTGGGGTCAGGGGCCTACAATGAGCAGTTCTTC.

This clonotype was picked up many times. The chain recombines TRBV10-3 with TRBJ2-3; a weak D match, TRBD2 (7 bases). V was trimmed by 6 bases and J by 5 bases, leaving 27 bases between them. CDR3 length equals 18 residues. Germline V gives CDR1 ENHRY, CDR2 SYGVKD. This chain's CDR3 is CAIRPQEGGQRGIDTQYF. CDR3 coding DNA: TGTGCCATCAGGCCCCAGGAGGGGGGTCAGCGGGGTATAGATACGCAGTATTTT.

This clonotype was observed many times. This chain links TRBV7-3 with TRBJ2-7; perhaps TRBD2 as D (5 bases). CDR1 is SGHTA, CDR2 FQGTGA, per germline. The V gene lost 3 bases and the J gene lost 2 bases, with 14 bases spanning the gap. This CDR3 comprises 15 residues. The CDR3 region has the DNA TGTGCCAGCAGCTTCTCGGGGAGAGGTACCTACGAGCAGTACTTC. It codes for CASSFSGRGTYEQYF.

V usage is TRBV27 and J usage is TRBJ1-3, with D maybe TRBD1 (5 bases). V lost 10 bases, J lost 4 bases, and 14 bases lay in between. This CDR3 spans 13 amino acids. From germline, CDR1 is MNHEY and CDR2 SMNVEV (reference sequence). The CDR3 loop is CATRRDGGNTIYF. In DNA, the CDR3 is TGTGCCACCCGCCGGGACGGAGGAAACACCATATATTTT.

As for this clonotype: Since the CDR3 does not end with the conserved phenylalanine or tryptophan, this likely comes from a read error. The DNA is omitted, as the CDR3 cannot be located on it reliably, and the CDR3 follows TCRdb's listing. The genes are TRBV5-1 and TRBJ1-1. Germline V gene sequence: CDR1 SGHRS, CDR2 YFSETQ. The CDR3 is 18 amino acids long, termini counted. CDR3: CASSLDRRGPPTSSTSGQ.

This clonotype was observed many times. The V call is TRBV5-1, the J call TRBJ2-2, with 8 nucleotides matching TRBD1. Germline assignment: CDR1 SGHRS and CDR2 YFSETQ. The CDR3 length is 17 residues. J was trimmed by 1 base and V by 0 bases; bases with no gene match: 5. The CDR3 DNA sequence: TGCGCCAGCAGCTTGGATCCGACAGGGGTGAACACCGGGGAGCTGTTTTTT. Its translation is CASSLDPTGVNTGELFF.

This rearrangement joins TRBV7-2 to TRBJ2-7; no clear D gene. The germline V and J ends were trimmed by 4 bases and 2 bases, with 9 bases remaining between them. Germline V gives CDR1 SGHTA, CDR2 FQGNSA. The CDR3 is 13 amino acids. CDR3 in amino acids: CASSSQAPYEQYF. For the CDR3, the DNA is TGTGCCAGCAGCTCGCAGGCACCCTACGAGCAGTACTTC.

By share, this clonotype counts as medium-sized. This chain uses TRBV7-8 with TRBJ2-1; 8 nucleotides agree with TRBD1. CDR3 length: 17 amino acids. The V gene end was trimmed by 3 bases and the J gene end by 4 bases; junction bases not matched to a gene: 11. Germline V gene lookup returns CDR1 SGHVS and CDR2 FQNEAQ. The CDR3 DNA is TGTGCCAGCAGCTTCTTCCCCCGGCAGGGGGCTTACAATGAGCAGTTCTTC. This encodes CASSFFPRQGAYNEQFF.